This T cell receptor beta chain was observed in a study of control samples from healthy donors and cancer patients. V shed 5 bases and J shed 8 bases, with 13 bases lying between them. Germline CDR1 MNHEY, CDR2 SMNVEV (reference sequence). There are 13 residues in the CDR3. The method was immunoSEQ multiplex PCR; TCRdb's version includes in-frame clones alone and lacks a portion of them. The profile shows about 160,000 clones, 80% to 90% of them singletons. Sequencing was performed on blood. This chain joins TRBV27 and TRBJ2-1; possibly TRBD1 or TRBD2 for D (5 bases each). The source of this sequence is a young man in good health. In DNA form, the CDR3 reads TGTGCCAGCAGTGGGGACGGCGTCGATGAGCAGTTCTTC. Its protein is CASSGDGVDEQFF.